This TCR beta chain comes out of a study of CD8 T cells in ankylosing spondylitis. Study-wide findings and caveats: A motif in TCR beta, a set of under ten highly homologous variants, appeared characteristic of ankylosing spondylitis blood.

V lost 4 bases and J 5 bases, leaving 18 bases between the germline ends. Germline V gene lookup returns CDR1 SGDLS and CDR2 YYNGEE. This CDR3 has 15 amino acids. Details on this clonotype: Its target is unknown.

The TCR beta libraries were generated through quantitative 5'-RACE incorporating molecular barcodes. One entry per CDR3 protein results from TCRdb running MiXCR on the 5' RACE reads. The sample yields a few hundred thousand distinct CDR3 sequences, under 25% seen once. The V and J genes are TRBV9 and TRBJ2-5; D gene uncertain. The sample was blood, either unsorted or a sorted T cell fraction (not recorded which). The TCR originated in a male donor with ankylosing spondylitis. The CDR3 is CASSTPGSGWETQYF. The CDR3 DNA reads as TGTGCCAGCAGCACCCCCGGGTCGGGCTGGGAGACCCAGTACTTC.